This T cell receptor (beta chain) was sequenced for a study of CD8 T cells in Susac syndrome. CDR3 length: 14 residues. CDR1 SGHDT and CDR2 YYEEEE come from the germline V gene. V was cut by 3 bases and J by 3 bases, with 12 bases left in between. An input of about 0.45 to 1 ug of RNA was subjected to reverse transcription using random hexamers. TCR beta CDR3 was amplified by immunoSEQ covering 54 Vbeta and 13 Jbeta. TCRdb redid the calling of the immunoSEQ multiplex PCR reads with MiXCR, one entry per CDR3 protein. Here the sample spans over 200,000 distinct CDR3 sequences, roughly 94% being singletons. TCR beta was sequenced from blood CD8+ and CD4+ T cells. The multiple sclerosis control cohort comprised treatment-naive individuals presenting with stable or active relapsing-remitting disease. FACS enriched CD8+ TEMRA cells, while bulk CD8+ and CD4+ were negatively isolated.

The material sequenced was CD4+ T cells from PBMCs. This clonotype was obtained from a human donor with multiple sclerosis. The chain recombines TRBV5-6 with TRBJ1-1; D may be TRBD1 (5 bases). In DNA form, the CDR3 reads TGTGCCAGCAGCTGGAGGGGAGGAGACACTGAAGCTTTCTTT. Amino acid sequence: CASSWRGGDTEAFF.